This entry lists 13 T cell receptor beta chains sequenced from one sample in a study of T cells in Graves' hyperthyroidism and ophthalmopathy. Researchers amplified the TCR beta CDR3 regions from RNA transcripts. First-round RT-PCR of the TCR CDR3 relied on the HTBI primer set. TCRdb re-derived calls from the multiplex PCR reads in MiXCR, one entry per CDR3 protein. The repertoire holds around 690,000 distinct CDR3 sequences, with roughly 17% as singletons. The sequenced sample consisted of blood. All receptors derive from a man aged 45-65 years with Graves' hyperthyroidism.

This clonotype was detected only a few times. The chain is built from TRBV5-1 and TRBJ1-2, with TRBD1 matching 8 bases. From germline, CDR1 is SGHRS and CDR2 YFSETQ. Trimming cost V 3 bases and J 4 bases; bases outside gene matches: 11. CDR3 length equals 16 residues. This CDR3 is CASSSKDRVEFYGYTF. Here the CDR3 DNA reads TGCGCCAGCAGCTCAAAGGACAGGGTGGAATTCTATGGCTACACCTTC.

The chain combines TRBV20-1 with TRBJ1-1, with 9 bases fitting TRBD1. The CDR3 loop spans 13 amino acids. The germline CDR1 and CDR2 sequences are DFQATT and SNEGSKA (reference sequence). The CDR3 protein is CGGQGDINTEAFF. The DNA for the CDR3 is TGCGGGGGACAGGGAGATATTAACACTGAAGCTTTCTTT.

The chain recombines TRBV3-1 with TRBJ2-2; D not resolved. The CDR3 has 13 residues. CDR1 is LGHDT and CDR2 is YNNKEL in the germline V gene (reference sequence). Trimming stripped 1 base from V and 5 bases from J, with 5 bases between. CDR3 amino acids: CASSQVETGELFF. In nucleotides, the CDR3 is TGTGCCAGCAGCCAAGTGGAGACCGGGGAGCTGTTTTTT.

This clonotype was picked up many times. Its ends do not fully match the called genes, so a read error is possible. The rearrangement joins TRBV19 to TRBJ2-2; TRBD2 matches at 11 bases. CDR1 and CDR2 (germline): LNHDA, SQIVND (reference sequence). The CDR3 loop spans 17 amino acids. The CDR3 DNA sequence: TGTACCAGTATGGAAAGGGGACTAGCGGAAAACACCGGGGAGCTGTTTTTT. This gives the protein CTSMERGLAENTGELFF.

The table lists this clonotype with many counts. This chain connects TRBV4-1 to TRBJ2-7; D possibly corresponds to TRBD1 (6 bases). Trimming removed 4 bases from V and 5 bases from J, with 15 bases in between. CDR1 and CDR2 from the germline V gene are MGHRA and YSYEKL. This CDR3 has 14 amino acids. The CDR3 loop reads CASSRTGSEHEQYF. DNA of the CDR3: TGCGCCAGCAGCCGTACAGGGAGCGAGCACGAGCAGTACTTC.

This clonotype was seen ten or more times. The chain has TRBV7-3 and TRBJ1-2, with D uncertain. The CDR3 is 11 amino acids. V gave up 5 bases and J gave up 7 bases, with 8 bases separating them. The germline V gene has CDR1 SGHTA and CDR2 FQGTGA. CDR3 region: CASSNGSGYTF. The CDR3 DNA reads TGTGCCAGCAGCAACGGGAGTGGCTACACCTTC.

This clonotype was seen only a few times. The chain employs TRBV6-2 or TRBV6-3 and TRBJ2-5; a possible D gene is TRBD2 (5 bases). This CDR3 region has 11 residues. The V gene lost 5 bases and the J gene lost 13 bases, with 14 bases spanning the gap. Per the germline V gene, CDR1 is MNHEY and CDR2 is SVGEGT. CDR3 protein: CASSERFTLYF. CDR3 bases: TGTGCCAGCAGTGAGCGGTTTACTCTGTACTTC.

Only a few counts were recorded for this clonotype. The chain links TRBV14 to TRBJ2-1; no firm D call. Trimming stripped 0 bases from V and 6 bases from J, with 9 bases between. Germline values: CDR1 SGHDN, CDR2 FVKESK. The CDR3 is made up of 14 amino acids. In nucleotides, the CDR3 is TGTGCCAGCAGCCAAGATCTTGATGGCAATGAGCAGTTCTTC. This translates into CASSQDLDGNEQFF.

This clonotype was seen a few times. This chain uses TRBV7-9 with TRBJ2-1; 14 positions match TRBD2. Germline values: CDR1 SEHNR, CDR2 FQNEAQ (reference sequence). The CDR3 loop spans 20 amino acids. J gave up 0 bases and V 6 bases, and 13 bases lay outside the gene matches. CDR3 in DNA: TGTGCCAGCAGTTACGGGGGACTAGCGGGAGCCGTGAGCTCCTACAATGAGCAGTTCTTC. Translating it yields CASSYGGLAGAVSSYNEQFF. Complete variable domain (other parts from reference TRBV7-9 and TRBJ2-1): DTGVSQNPRHKITKRGQNVTFRCDPISEHNRLYWYRQTLGQGPEFLTYFQNEAQLEKSRLLSDRFSAERPKGSFSTLEIQRTEQGDSAMYLCASSYGGLAGAVSSYNEQFFGPGTRLTVL.

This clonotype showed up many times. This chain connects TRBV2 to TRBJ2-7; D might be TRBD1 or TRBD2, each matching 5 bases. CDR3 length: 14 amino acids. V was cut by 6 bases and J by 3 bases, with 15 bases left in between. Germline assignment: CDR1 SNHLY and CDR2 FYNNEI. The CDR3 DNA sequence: TGTGCCAGCAGCCGTACCGGGGCCCACTACGAGCAGTACTTC. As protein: CASSRTGAHYEQYF. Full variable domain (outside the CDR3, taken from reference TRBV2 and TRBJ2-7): EPEVTQTPSHQVTQMGQEVILRCVPISNHLYFYWYRQILGQKVEFLVSFYNNEISEKSEIFDDQFSVERPDGSNFTLKIRSTKLEDSAMYFCASSRTGAHYEQYFGPGTRLTVT.

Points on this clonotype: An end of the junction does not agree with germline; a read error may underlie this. Here the CDR3 reads CTSSPRPGTGFSGNTIYF. CDR3 nucleotide sequence: TGTACCAGTTCACCCAGGCCGGGGACAGGGTTCTCTGGAAACACCATATATTTT. The chain uses TRBV12-3 or TRBV12-4 and TRBJ1-3, with TRBD1 matching 9 bases. This CDR3 comprises 18 residues.

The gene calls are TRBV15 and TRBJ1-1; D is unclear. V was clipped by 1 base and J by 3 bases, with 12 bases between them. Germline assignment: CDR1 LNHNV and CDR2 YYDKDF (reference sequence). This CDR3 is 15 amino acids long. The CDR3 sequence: CATSRGDPGDTEAFF. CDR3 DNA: TGTGCCACCAGCAGAGGAGACCCCGGGGACACTGAAGCTTTCTTT.

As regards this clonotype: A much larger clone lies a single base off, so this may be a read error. Written as DNA, the CDR3 is TGTGGCAGCAGCCTCAATGTCGGGTCCTACAATGAGCAGTTCTTC. This gives the protein CGSSLNVGSYNEQFF. J is TRBJ2-1 and V is TRBV11-1; D ambiguous. The germline CDR1 and CDR2 sequences are SGHAT and FQDESV (reference sequence). The CDR3 totals 15 residues.